Each of the 20 T cell receptor beta chains below was sequenced from the same sample in a study of T cells after yellow fever vaccination. TCRdb called the 5' RACE reads again in MiXCR, with one record for every CDR3 protein. This table holds some 120,000 distinct CDR3 sequences, around 15% found once. The sample was CD8+ T cells sorted from PBMCs, taken 5 days after the yellow fever booster vaccination. Receptors originate from a man aged 18 to 35 who received the YFV17D yellow fever vaccine.

The chain has TRBV12-3 or TRBV12-4 and TRBJ1-5; D uncertain. With 1 base removed from V and 4 bases from J, the gap between germline ends came to 8 bases. The CDR3 sequence is 14 residues long. CDR3 coding DNA: TGTGCCAGCAGTTTAGGGCAGGCAAATCAGCCCCAGCATTTT. Amino acids: CASSLGQANQPQHF.

There are many counts of this clonotype. This chain joins TRBV7-9 and TRBJ2-2; D gene unclear. V was clipped by 6 bases and J by 7 bases, with 6 bases between them. Germline-derived CDR1 and CDR2 are SEHNR and FQNEAQ (reference sequence). The CDR3 has 11 residues. Here the CDR3 reads CASRSNGELFF. CDR3 coding DNA: TGTGCCAGCAGATCTAACGGGGAGCTGTTTTTT.

The chain is built from TRBV25-1 and TRBJ1-3; perhaps TRBD1 as D (6 bases). The CDR3 extends over 20 amino acids. From germline, CDR1 is MGHDK and CDR2 SYGVNS. Trimming took off 0 bases at V and 0 bases at J, with 21 bases between the two ends. The CDR3, as DNA: TGTGCCAGCAGTGAATACGTATGGGGGCAAGGCCGGTACTCTGGAAACACCATATATTTT. This translates into CASSEYVWGQGRYSGNTIYF.

V and J are TRBV7-9 and TRBJ2-7; no clear D gene. Trimming removed 3 bases at V and 6 bases at J, with 9 bases between. The CDR3 covers 12 residues. The germline V gene has CDR1 SEHNR and CDR2 FQNEAQ (reference sequence). The CDR3 loop is CASSFSGSEQYF. CDR3 coding DNA: TGTGCCAGCAGCTTCTCGGGCAGCGAGCAGTACTTC.

The chain is built from TRBV6-4 and TRBJ2-1; 8 bases map to TRBD2. This CDR3 has 14 residues. The germline V gene has CDR1 MRHNA and CDR2 SNTAGT. V was pared by 0 bases and J by 7 bases, with 2 bases of the junction left unmatched. CDR3: CASSDSGTSNEQFF. The CDR3 DNA follows: TGTGCCAGCAGTGACTCGGGGACTAGTAATGAGCAGTTCTTC.

This clonotype was observed a few times. The CDR3 region has the DNA TGTGCCAGCAGTCTTTCCGGGACAAGCTCCTACGAGCAGTACGTC. Translated, it gives CASSLSGTSSYEQYV. The V gene is TRBV28, the J gene TRBJ2-7, with D possibly matching TRBD1 (6 bases). Deletions cut 5 bases from V and 0 bases from J, with 14 bases between. The germline CDR1 and CDR2 sequences are MDHEN and SYDVKM. The CDR3 sequence is 15 residues long.

The table lists this clonotype with a few counts. The CDR3 spells CASSDFGELFF. CDR3 DNA sequence: TGCGCCAGCAGTGATTTCGGGGAGCTGTTTTTT. The V call is TRBV10-1, the J call TRBJ2-2, with D uncertain. The germline V gene has CDR1 WNHNN and CDR2 SYGVQD (reference sequence). This CDR3 has 11 amino acids. The germline V and J ends were trimmed by 3 bases and 7 bases, with 3 bases remaining between them.

The chain combines TRBV21-1 with TRBJ2-7; the table's D call TRBD1 went unverified against the DNA. TRBV21-1 is an annotated pseudogene. The CDR3 sequence is 17 residues long. This CDR3 is CASSKPPNLEGRYEQYF. DNA for the CDR3: TGTGCCAGCAGCAAACCGCCCAATTTGGAGGGGCGATACGAGCAGTACTTC.

This clonotype was counted between two and nine times. The chain recombines TRBV5-8 with TRBJ2-1; 7 bases map to TRBD2. Germline loops: CDR1 SGHTS, CDR2 YDEGEE. The CDR3 is made up of 15 amino acids. V lost 2 bases and J lost 1; bases outside the gene matches: 3. CDR3: CASSFYGGSYNEQFF. In DNA, the CDR3 is TGTGCCAGCAGCTTCTACGGGGGGTCCTACAATGAGCAGTTCTTC.

This clonotype was picked up many times. This sequence joins TRBV20-1 and TRBJ2-2, with a tentative D call TRBD1 (6 bases). Between the trimmed V and J ends, which lost 0 bases and 6 bases, there was a span of 11 bases. Germline CDR1 is DFQATT and CDR2 is SNEGSKA (reference sequence). CDR3 length: 14 amino acids. The CDR3 DNA reads TGCAGTGCTAGAGATATACAGGGCCCCGGGGAGCTGTTTTTT. Amino acids: CSARDIQGPGELFF.

This clonotype was seen a few times. The CDR3 protein is CASLQPNEPASQDRTTDTQYF. DNA of the CDR3: TGTGCCAGCCTTCAACCAAACGAGCCGGCCTCACAGGACAGGACAACAGATACGCAGTATTTT. The chain uses TRBV11-2 and TRBJ2-3; 7 bases line up with TRBD1. The germline gives CDR1 SGHAT, CDR2 FQNNGV. V lost 8 bases to trimming and J lost 3 bases; unmatched junction nucleotides: 29. The CDR3 has 21 residues.

This clonotype was picked up many times. The chain has TRBV7-2 and TRBJ2-3; 7 bases line up with TRBD2. The CDR3 loop spans 15 amino acids. V dropped 1 base and J dropped 4; count of bases not matched to a gene: 5. CDR1 SGHTA and CDR2 FQGNSA come from the germline V gene. The CDR3 DNA follows: TGTGCCAGCAGCTTAGTCGGGGGGAGGGCAGATACGCAGTATTTT. This codes for CASSLVGGRADTQYF.

This clonotype was counted at least ten times. The V call is TRBV4-3, the J call TRBJ2-7; TRBD2 might be the D (6 bases). Germline V gene lookup returns CDR1 LGHNA and CDR2 YSLEER. Trimming left V 0 bases short and J 1 base short, with 7 bases between. The CDR3 is made up of 14 amino acids. DNA of the CDR3: TGCGCCAGCAGCCAAGAGGGGGGATCCTACGAGCAGTACTTC. This codes for CASSQEGGSYEQYF.

This clonotype showed up just a few times. This chain uses TRBV5-1 with TRBJ1-1; TRBD1 might be the D (5 bases). The CDR3 has 15 amino acids. Germline V gene data show CDR1 as SGHRS and CDR2 as YFSETQ. V gave up 0 bases and J gave up 4 bases, with 13 bases separating them. CDR3 nucleotide sequence: TGCGCCAGCAGCTTGGGTTCGGGGGTCGGCACTGAAGCTTTCTTT. This encodes CASSLGSGVGTEAFF.

The V gene is TRBV20-1, the J gene TRBJ1-1; D is perhaps TRBD1 (5 bases). V was pared by 1 base and J by 6 bases, with 12 bases between. The germline V gene encodes CDR1 DFQATT and CDR2 SNEGSKA (reference sequence). The CDR3 loop spans 13 amino acids. CDR3 sequence (DNA): TGCAGTGCTAGAGTCCCCCGGGGGGCTGAAGCTTTCTTT. Its translation is CSARVPRGAEAFF.

This chain uses TRBV7-9 with TRBJ2-2; 7 bases agree with TRBD1. This CDR3 has 19 amino acids. After removal of 4 bases from V and 2 bases from J, the junction contained 16 bases not matched to a gene. The V gene's germline CDR1 is SEHNR and CDR2 FQNEAQ (reference sequence). CDR3 protein: CASSSSRQGPRINTGELFF. CDR3 bases: TGTGCCAGCAGCTCATCGCGACAGGGCCCGCGCATCAACACCGGGGAGCTGTTTTTT.

The genes are TRBV3-1 and TRBJ1-5; D call uncertain. Between the trimmed V and J ends, which lost 0 bases and 1 base, there was a span of 7 bases. The germline V gene has CDR1 LGHDT and CDR2 YNNKEL (reference sequence). The CDR3 covers 15 residues. CDR3 sequence: CASSQEAGSNQPQHF. As DNA, the CDR3 is TGTGCCAGCAGCCAAGAAGCGGGGAGCAATCAGCCCCAGCATTTT.

The rearrangement links TRBV5-1 to TRBJ1-2; D unresolved. V shed 0 bases and J shed 12 bases, with 18 bases lying between them. Germline CDR1 SGHRS, CDR2 YFSETQ. This CDR3 comprises 14 residues. The CDR3 loop is CASSLEGWAARNTF. The CDR3 DNA reads as TGCGCCAGCAGCTTGGAAGGGTGGGCGGCCAGAAACACCTTC.

The chain recombines TRBV10-3 with TRBJ2-3; TRBD2 agrees at 11 bases. The CDR3 length is 20 residues. Germline CDR1 ENHRY, CDR2 SYGVKD. V lost 2 bases, J lost 0 bases, and 13 bases stayed unmatched. CDR3 protein: CAISEPTSGGHGGSTDTQYF. DNA for the CDR3: TGTGCCATCAGTGAGCCAACTAGCGGGGGTCACGGGGGAAGCACAGATACGCAGTATTTT.

In this sample, this clonotype turned up a few times. The V call is TRBV11-2, the J call TRBJ1-4, with no clear D. V was clipped by 0 bases and J by 0 bases, with 2 bases between them. Germline CDR1 and CDR2: SGHAT and FQNNGV. The CDR3 totals 14 residues. The CDR3 spells CASSLEATNEKLFF. The CDR3 DNA is TGTGCCAGCAGCTTAGAGGCAACTAATGAAAAACTGTTTTTT.